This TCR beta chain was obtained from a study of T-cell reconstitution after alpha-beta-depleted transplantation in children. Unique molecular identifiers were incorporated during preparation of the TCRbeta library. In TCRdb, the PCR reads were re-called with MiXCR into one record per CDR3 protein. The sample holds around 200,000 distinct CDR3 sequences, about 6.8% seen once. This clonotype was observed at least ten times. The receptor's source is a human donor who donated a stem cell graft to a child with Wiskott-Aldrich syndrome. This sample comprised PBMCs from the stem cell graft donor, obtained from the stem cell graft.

CDR3 sequence (DNA): TGTGCCAGCAGCCAACCGCCTAACTATGGCTACACCTTC. Amino acid sequence: CASSQPPNYGYTF. The gene calls are TRBV3-1 and TRBJ1-2, with D hard to call. Germline V lookup: CDR1 LGHDT, CDR2 YNNKEL (reference sequence). The CDR3 consists of 13 residues. The ends were cut back, 2 bases at V and 0 bases at J, with 4 bases in the middle.